This T cell receptor beta chain was found in a study of T-cell reconstitution after alpha-beta-depleted transplantation in children. Points from the study as a whole: Reportedly, alpha-beta T cells present about two months post-transplant originated from several hundred expanded clones of graft origin.

J was trimmed by 9 bases and V by 5 bases; bases with no gene match: 8. The CDR3 is 14 residues long. The germline gives CDR1 DFQATT, CDR2 SNEGSKA (reference sequence). Unique molecular identifiers were incorporated when the TCRbeta library was constructed. TCRdb re-called the PCR reads through MiXCR, storing one row per CDR3 protein. The repertoire holds about 180,000 distinct CDR3 sequences, with around 10% as singletons. This clonotype has a count of ten or more. Its antigen is still unknown. V and J are TRBV20-1 and TRBJ2-1, with 12 bases identical to TRBD2. This sample comprised PBMCs, obtained before TCRalphabeta/CD19-depleted stem cell transplant. This clonotype was obtained from a boy aged 2 to 9 with acute myeloid leukemia, due to receive a stem cell transplant. CDR3 nucleotide sequence: TGCAGTGCTCCCAACCCACTAGCGGGAGGTGAGCAGTTCTTC. Residues: CSAPNPLAGGEQFF.